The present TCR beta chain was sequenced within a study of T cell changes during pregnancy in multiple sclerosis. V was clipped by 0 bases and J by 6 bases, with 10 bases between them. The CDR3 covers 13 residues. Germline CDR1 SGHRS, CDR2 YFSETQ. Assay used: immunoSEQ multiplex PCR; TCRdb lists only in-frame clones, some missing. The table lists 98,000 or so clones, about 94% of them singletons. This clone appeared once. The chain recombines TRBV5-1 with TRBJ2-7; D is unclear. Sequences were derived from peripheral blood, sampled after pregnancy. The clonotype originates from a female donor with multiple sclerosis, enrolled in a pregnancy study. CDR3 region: CASSLVYGSEQYF. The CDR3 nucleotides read TGCGCCAGCAGCTTGGTGTACGGGTCCGAGCAGTACTTC.